This T cell receptor (beta chain) derives from a study of cytomegalovirus exposure and HLA in healthy donors. Clones were read by immunoSEQ multiplex PCR, and TCRdb kept only the in-frame ones, dropping some. The sample contains approximately 170,000 clones, around 81% of which appear only once. CDR3 size: 15 residues. With 8 bases clipped from V and 5 bases from J, the junction kept 14 bases outside the gene matches. CDR1 and CDR2 (germline): LNHDA, SQIVND (reference sequence). The sample consisted of PBMCs. The gene calls are TRBV19 and TRBJ1-1; 7 positions agree with TRBD1. The source of this sequence is a man aged 25-40 years in good health and CMV-seropositive. In DNA form, the CDR3 reads TGTGCCAGTGATCGATGGGGGACAGCACAGACTGAAGCTTTCTTT. Amino acids: CASDRWGTAQTEAFF. Drawing the rest from reference TRBV19 and TRBJ1-1, the complete variable domain is DGGITQSPKYLFRKEGQNVTLSCEQNLNHDAMYWYRQDPGQGLRLIYYSQIVNDFQKGDIAEGYSVSREKKESFPLTVTSAQKNPTAFYLCASDRWGTAQTEAFFGQGTRLTVV.